This entry features one TCR beta chain sequence. The CDR3 covers 13 residues. Germline-derived CDR1 and CDR2 are SQVTM and ANQGSEA. Trimming cost V 4 bases and J 1 base, with 10 bases left between them. Authors' methods: By means of reference gene primer amplification, nucleated cell counts were estimated. The repertoire was sequenced with immunoSEQ multiplex PCR; TCRdb's copy has only in-frame clones and lacks some. From that table come the V and J calls and clone size; the DNA was used to work out D and trimming. The sample includes approximately 350,000 clones, about four fifths of them seen just once. This record belongs to a study of blood T cell repertoires in COVID-19. Study background: In each case, the material was cDNA or gDNA derived from T cells, B-cell-depleted T cells, or PBMCs.

The sequence came from a woman aged 45-65 years who had recovered from COVID-19. This chain connects TRBV29-1 to TRBJ1-2; D not certain. Input material: PBMCs or T cells enriched from blood (not recorded which). CDR3 DNA sequence: TGCAGCGTTGCCAGCGGCCTTAACTATGGCTACACCTTC. It is translated as CSVASGLNYGYTF. The whole variable domain, filled in from reference TRBV29-1 and TRBJ1-2, reads SAVISQKPSRDICQRGTSLTIQCQVDSQVTMMFWYRQQPGQSLTLIATANQGSEATYESGFVIDKFPISRPNLTFSTLTVSNMSPEDSSIYLCSVASGLNYGYTFGSGTRLTVV.